This T cell receptor beta chain was observed in a study of cytomegalovirus exposure and HLA in healthy donors. This clone was recorded a few times. The antigen remains undetermined. Germline-derived CDR1 and CDR2 are SGHAT and FQNNGV. The CDR3 totals 13 residues. Trimming left V 1 base short and J 8 bases short, with 9 bases between. Primers included in the PCR were 60 Vbeta and 13 Jbeta primers. The repertoire was sequenced with immunoSEQ multiplex PCR; TCRdb's copy has only in-frame clones and lacks some. The table shows 110,000 to 150,000 clones, with approximately 63% occurring only once. Regarding the study as a whole: In a later analysis, HLA-C alleles had the fewest associated TCRs, DRB1 alleles the most.

Material for sequencing was PBMCs. The clonotype comes from a woman aged 55-69 years in good health and CMV-seropositive. The chain carries TRBV11-2 and TRBJ2-1; TRBD2 might be the D (5 bases). The CDR3: CASSLVEGYEQFF. The CDR3 DNA is TGTGCCAGCAGCTTAGTAGAGGGCTATGAGCAGTTCTTC.